This T cell receptor beta chain came from a study of blood T cell repertoires in COVID-19. This clone came up once. Clones were read by immunoSEQ multiplex PCR, and TCRdb kept only the in-frame ones, dropping some. The table shows around 480,000 clones, with about nine tenths occurring only once. CDR3 length: 16 residues. J gave up 0 bases and V 9 bases, and 6 bases lay outside the gene matches. CDR1 MRHNA and CDR2 SNTAGT come from the germline V gene. This clonotype was obtained from a young woman who had recovered from COVID-19. This chain joins TRBV6-4 and TRBJ1-5; 12 bases align to TRBD1. Specimen: PBMCs or T cells enriched from blood (not recorded which). The CDR3 here is CARGGQGAYSNQPQHF. The CDR3 DNA reads as TGTGCCAGAGGGGGACAGGGGGCTTATAGCAATCAGCCCCAGCATTTT.